The 20 T cell receptor beta chains presented below share a single source sample, sequenced in a study of blood T cell repertoires in COVID-19. Assay: immunoSEQ multiplex PCR; the TCRdb copy retains only in-frame clones and omits some. The sample lists roughly 400,000 clones, approximately 91% occurring once. Sequenced material: PBMCs or T cells enriched from blood (not recorded which). The receptors derive from a woman aged 40 to 50 with acute COVID-19.

The rearrangement uses TRBV7-2 and TRBJ2-2, with D possibly being TRBD1 (5 bases). In germline, CDR1 is SGHTA, CDR2 FQGNSA. Trimming stripped 1 base from V and 3 bases from J, with 15 bases between. This CDR3 region has 17 residues. For the CDR3, the DNA is TGTGCCAGCAGCTTAGTGAGGTGGCAGGGTGACACCGGGGAGCTGTTTTTT. Translated: CASSLVRWQGDTGELFF.

V and J are TRBV7-9 and TRBJ2-7; D is perhaps TRBD2 (5 bases). V was trimmed by 3 bases and J by 1 base, leaving 13 bases between them. CDR1 SEHNR and CDR2 FQNEAQ come from the germline V gene (reference sequence). The CDR3 runs 15 residues. The CDR3 DNA follows: TGTGCCAGCAGCTTTGGGTTGACGGGGTCCTACGAGCAGTACTTC. Translation gives CASSFGLTGSYEQYF.

The genes are TRBV7-2 and TRBJ1-2; D unclear. The germline gives CDR1 SGHTA, CDR2 FQGNSA. V gave up 1 base and J gave up 8 bases, with 11 bases separating them. CDR3 length: 13 amino acids. CDR3 nucleotide sequence: TGTGCCAGCAGCTTAGTCGGGGAAGACGGCTACACCTTC. The encoded protein is CASSLVGEDGYTF.

This sequence joins TRBV5-1 and TRBJ1-1; D not certain. The V gene's germline CDR1 is SGHRS and CDR2 YFSETQ. The CDR3 is 16 amino acids. Trimming removed 1 base from V and 3 bases from J, with 16 bases in between. The chain's CDR3 is CASSLHGWASDTEAFF. CDR3 sequence (DNA): TGCGCCAGCAGCTTGCACGGTTGGGCTTCGGACACTGAAGCTTTCTTT. Full variable domain (rest looked up from reference TRBV5-1 and TRBJ1-1): KAGVTQTPRYLIKTRGQQVTLSCSPISGHRSVSWYQQTPGQGLQFLFEYFSETQRNKGNFPGRFSGRQFSNSRSEMNVSTLELGDSALYLCASSLHGWASDTEAFFGQGTRLTVV.

This clone was counted a single time. This sequence joins TRBV9 and TRBJ2-7, with D perhaps TRBD1 (6 bases). The CDR3 length is 14 residues. V shed 4 bases and J shed 1 base, with 12 bases lying between them. CDR1 is SGDLS and CDR2 is YYNGEE in the germline V gene. This chain's CDR3 is CASSLQGTSYEQYF. CDR3 nucleotide sequence: TGTGCCAGCAGCCTACAGGGAACGTCCTACGAGCAGTACTTC.

The chain recombines TRBV5-6 with TRBJ1-1, with D uncertain. The CDR3 contains 19 residues. V lost 0 bases, J lost 1 base, and 22 bases lay in between. CDR1 is SGHDT and CDR2 is YYEEEE in the germline V gene. CDR3 loop: CASSLAVLPAWGGNTEAFF. For the CDR3, the DNA is TGTGCCAGCAGCTTGGCTGTTCTACCAGCCTGGGGAGGGAACACTGAAGCTTTCTTT. Filled out from reference TRBV5-6 and TRBJ1-1, the complete variable domain reads DAGVTQSPTHLIKTRGQQVTLRCSPKSGHDTVSWYQQALGQGPQFIFQYYEEEERQRGNFPDRFSGHQFPNYSSELNVNALLLGDSALYLCASSLAVLPAWGGNTEAFFGQGTRLTVV.

The chain carries TRBV11-3 and TRBJ2-2; a weak D match, TRBD1 (6 bases). The CDR3 runs 16 residues. Trimming shortened V by 3 bases and J by 2 bases, and 13 bases separated the two germline ends. Germline V gene sequence: CDR1 SGHNT, CDR2 YENEEA. CDR3 sequence (DNA): TGTGCCAGCAGCTTTATGGGGGCCCCAAACACCGGGGAGCTGTTTTTT. Translated, it gives CASSFMGAPNTGELFF.

The chain employs TRBV7-9 and TRBJ1-5; tentative D call: TRBD1 (5 bases). CDR1 is SEHNR and CDR2 is FQNEAQ in the germline V gene (reference sequence). The CDR3 runs 15 residues. Trimming cost V 1 base and J 5 bases, with 12 bases left between them. For the CDR3, the DNA is TGTGCCAGCAGCTTAGGGCCAGGGTGGGATCAGCCCCAGCATTTT. Amino acids: CASSLGPGWDQPQHF.

This clone was seen a single time. The CDR3 reads CASSLAGAQETQYF. The CDR3 coding sequence is TGTGCCAGCAGCTTAGCAGGGGCCCAAGAGACCCAGTACTTC. This sequence joins TRBV7-2 and TRBJ2-5; D is possibly TRBD1 (5 bases). The V end was cut by 0 bases, the J end by 1 base, with 6 bases between. CDR1 and CDR2 from the germline V gene are SGHTA and FQGNSA. CDR3 size: 14 residues.

The chain joins TRBV21-1 to TRBJ2-7; the listed D gene, TRBD1, was not tested against the DNA. TRBV21-1 is reported as a pseudogene. This CDR3 is built from 15 residues. The chain's CDR3 is CASRSTGDRLYEQYF. The CDR3, as DNA: TGTGCCAGCAGATCTACCGGGGACAGACTTTACGAGCAGTACTTC.

The chain links TRBV7-9 to TRBJ1-2; D unclear. CDR1 is SEHNR and CDR2 is FQNEAQ in the germline V gene (reference sequence). The CDR3 has 13 amino acids. Trimming left V 8 bases short and J 3 bases short, with 13 bases between. CDR3 bases: TGTGCCAGCGCCCAAGACCGGGACTATGGCTACACCTTC. Translated: CASAQDRDYGYTF.

The chain uses TRBV11-2 and TRBJ2-7; maybe TRBD1 (5 bases). Germline V lookup: CDR1 SGHAT, CDR2 FQNNGV. V lost 0 bases and J 3 bases, leaving 12 bases between the germline ends. This CDR3 has 15 residues. CDR3 loop: CASSLDPPGYYEQYF. The CDR3 DNA reads as TGTGCCAGCAGCTTAGATCCCCCAGGGTACTACGAGCAGTACTTC. Full variable domain (rest looked up from reference TRBV11-2 and TRBJ2-7): EAGVAQSPRYKIIEKRQSVAFWCNPISGHATLYWYQQILGQGPKLLIQFQNNGVVDDSQLPKDRFSAERLKGVDSTLKIQPAKLEDSAVYLCASSLDPPGYYEQYFGPGTRLTVT.

This sequence joins TRBV25-1 and TRBJ2-3, with D perhaps TRBD2 (5 bases). CDR3 length equals 15 residues. V gave up 2 bases and J gave up 2 bases, with 11 bases separating them. Germline lookup yields CDR1 MGHDK and CDR2 SYGVNS. The CDR3 bases are TGTGCCAGCAGTGAAAGCGGACGGGTCACAGATACGCAGTATTTT. Encoded protein: CASSESGRVTDTQYF.

The chain has TRBV7-8 and TRBJ2-7, with 7 bases identical to TRBD1. Per germline, CDR1 SGHVS and CDR2 FQNEAQ. This CDR3 is built from 14 residues. The J segment lost 5 bases and the V segment lost 4 bases, leaving 8 bases of the junction unmatched. CDR3 loop: CASSYDRVLNEQYF. The CDR3, as DNA: TGTGCCAGCAGCTATGACAGGGTTCTAAACGAGCAGTACTTC.

The chain recombines TRBV28 with TRBJ2-3, with 12 positions matching TRBD2. The CDR3 contains 14 residues. Germline V gives CDR1 MDHEN, CDR2 SYDVKM. V shed 10 bases and J 4 bases; nucleotides not matched to a gene: 6. The CDR3 bases are TGTGCCATCGCTAGCGGGGGGGCAGCAGATACGCAGTATTTT. This translates into CAIASGGAADTQYF.

In DNA form, the CDR3 reads TGCAGCGTTGAATTCAGGACAGCTCATAACTATGGCTACACCTTC. Protein product: CSVEFRTAHNYGYTF. The chain couples TRBV29-1 to TRBJ1-2; possible D gene TRBD1, 6 bases. Per germline, CDR1 SQVTM and CDR2 ANQGSEA. There are 15 residues in the CDR3. Trimming stripped 2 bases from V and 1 base from J, with 14 bases between. Combining the CDR3 with reference TRBV29-1 and TRBJ1-2 gives the whole variable domain SAVISQKPSRDICQRGTSLTIQCQVDSQVTMMFWYRQQPGQSLTLIATANQGSEATYESGFVIDKFPISRPNLTFSTLTVSNMSPEDSSIYLCSVEFRTAHNYGYTFGSGTRLTVV.

Details on this clone: The germline gene is not matched at one end of the junction; a read error may be the cause. V is TRBV11-2 and J is TRBJ1-1; TRBD1 matches at 9 bases. This CDR3 has 14 residues. Germline V gene lookup returns CDR1 SGHAT and CDR2 FQNNGV. The CDR3 region is CASSFPLRGQGPVF. The DNA of the CDR3 is TGTGCCAGCAGCTTTCCGTTAAGGGGACAGGGACCGGTATTT.

The chain carries TRBV7-7 and TRBJ2-5; D call uncertain. Trimming stripped 5 bases from V and 1 base from J, with 14 bases between. Per germline, CDR1 SSHAT and CDR2 FNYEAQ (reference sequence). The CDR3 loop spans 15 amino acids. DNA for the CDR3: TGTGCCAGCAGCCCACACCACTACACCCAAGAGACCCAGTACTTC. Protein: CASSPHHYTQETQYF.

The chain couples TRBV19 to TRBJ1-4, with unresolved D. Trimming removed 6 bases from V and 8 bases from J, with 16 bases in between. Germline loops: CDR1 LNHDA, CDR2 SQIVND (reference sequence). The CDR3 contains 14 residues. CDR3 protein: CASRNPVGREKLFF. In DNA form, the CDR3 reads TGTGCCAGTAGGAACCCGGTGGGGAGGGAAAAACTGTTTTTT.

In this sample, this clone turned up a few times. V is TRBV4-1 and J is TRBJ1-5; tentative D call: TRBD1 (5 bases). The CDR3 covers 16 residues. V dropped 3 bases and J dropped 7 bases, with 19 bases sitting between them. Germline V gives CDR1 MGHRA, CDR2 YSYEKL. The CDR3 DNA reads TGCGCCAGCAGCCAGGGGGGAATCCTCAACCGGCAGCCCCAGCATTTT. Translated: CASSQGGILNRQPQHF.